The entry below gives a single TCR beta chain sequence along with its context. The data are from a study of blood T cell repertoires in COVID-19. About the research overall: Sites across the United States, Italy and Spain contributed samples from acute and convalescent COVID-19.

TCRdb keeps only in-frame clones here, not all; method: immunoSEQ multiplex PCR. The sample includes about 59,000 clones, 78% of them seen just once. V was clipped by 1 base and J by 2 bases, with 21 bases between them. Germline V lookup: CDR1 SGHVS, CDR2 FNYEAQ. The CDR3 consists of 18 residues. The sequencing input was peripheral blood. This chain uses TRBV7-6 with TRBJ2-7, with D possibly TRBD2 on 5 matching bases. This receptor was obtained from a man older than 75 with acute or convalescent COVID-19. The CDR3 loop reads CASSLGPTRREGAYEQYF. In DNA, the CDR3 is TGTGCCAGCAGCTTAGGTCCTACAAGACGAGAGGGAGCCTACGAGCAGTACTTC.